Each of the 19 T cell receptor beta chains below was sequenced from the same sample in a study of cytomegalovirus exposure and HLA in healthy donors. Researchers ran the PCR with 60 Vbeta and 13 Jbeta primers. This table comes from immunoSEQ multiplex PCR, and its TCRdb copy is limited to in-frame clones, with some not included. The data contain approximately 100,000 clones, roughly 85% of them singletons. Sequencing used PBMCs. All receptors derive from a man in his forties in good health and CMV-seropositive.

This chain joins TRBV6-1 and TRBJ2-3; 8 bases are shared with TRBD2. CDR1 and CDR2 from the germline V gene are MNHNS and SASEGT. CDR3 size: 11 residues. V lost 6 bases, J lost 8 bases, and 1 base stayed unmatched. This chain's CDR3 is CASSRGGTQYF. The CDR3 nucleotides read TGTGCCAGCAGCCGGGGGGGTACGCAGTATTTT.

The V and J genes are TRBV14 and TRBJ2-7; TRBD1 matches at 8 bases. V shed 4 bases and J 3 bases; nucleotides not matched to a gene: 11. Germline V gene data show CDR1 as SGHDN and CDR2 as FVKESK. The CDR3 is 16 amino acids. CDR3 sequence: CASSPRNRGAVYEQYF. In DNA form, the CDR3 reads TGTGCCAGCAGCCCAAGAAACAGGGGGGCGGTCTACGAGCAGTACTTC.

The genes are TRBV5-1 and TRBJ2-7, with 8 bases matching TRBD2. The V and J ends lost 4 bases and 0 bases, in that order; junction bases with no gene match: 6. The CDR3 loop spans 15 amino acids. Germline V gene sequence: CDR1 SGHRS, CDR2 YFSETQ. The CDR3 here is CASSLTSASSYEQYF. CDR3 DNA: TGCGCCAGCAGCCTGACTAGCGCGAGCTCCTACGAGCAGTACTTC.

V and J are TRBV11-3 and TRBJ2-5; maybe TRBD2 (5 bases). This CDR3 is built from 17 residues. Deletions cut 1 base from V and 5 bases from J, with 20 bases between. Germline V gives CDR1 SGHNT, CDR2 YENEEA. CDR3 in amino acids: CASSLAPRPRPGETQYF. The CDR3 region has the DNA TGTGCCAGCAGCTTAGCACCCCGGCCACGCCCGGGGGAGACCCAGTACTTC. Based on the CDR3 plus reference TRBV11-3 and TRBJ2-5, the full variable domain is EAGVVQSPRYKIIEKKQPVAFWCNPISGHNTLYWYLQNLGQGPELLIRYENEEAVDDSQLPKDRFSAERLKGVDSTLKIQPAELGDSAVYLCASSLAPRPRPGETQYFGPGTRLLVL.

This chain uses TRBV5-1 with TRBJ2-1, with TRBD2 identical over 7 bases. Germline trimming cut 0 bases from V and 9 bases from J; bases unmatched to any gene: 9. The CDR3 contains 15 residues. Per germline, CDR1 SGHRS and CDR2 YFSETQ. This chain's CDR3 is CASSLDSGLTLEQFF. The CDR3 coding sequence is TGCGCCAGCAGCTTGGATAGCGGGCTTACGCTTGAGCAGTTCTTC.

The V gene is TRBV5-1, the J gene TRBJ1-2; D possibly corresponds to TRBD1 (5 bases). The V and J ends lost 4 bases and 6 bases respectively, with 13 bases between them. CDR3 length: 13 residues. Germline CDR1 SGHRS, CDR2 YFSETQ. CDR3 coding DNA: TGCGCCAGCAGCGAAGCAGGGCTGGATGGCTACACCTTC. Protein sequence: CASSEAGLDGYTF.

The CDR3 DNA sequence: TGCGCCAGCAGCTTGGGTGCGGTCTACAATGAGCAGTTCTTC. Amino acid sequence: CASSLGAVYNEQFF. The V gene is TRBV5-1, the J gene TRBJ2-1, with D unresolved. CDR3 length equals 14 residues. CDR1 is SGHRS, CDR2 YFSETQ, per germline. Trimming removed 0 bases at V and 3 bases at J, with 7 bases between. Full variable domain (rest looked up from reference TRBV5-1 and TRBJ2-1): KAGVTQTPRYLIKTRGQQVTLSCSPISGHRSVSWYQQTPGQGLQFLFEYFSETQRNKGNFPGRFSGRQFSNSRSEMNVSTLELGDSALYLCASSLGAVYNEQFFGPGTRLTVL.

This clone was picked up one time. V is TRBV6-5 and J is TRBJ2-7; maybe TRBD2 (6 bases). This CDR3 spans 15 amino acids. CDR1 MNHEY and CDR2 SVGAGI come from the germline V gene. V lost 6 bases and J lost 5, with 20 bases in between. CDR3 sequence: CASRSGRLVLDEQYF. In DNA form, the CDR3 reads TGTGCCAGCAGATCTGGAAGACTAGTCTTGGACGAGCAGTACTTC.

CDR3 protein: CASSYAGQGSYEQYF. The DNA of the CDR3 is TGTGCCAGCAGTTACGCTGGACAGGGATCCTACGAGCAGTACTTC. The chain carries TRBV6-5 and TRBJ2-7; TRBD1 agrees at 8 bases. Trimming removed 2 bases from V and 1 base from J; junction bases left unmatched: 4. In germline, CDR1 is MNHEY, CDR2 SVGAGI. The CDR3 covers 15 residues.

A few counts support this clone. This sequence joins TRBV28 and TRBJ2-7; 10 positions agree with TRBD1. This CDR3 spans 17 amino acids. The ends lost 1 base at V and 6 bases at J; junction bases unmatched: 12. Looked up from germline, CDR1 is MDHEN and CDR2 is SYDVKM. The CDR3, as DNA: TGTGCCAGCAGTTTATTCAGACAGGGGGCGAGGCCCCTCGAGCAGTACTTC. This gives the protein CASSLFRQGARPLEQYF.

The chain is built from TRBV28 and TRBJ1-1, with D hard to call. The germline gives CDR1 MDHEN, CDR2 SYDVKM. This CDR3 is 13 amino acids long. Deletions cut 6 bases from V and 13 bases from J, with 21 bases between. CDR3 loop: CASRSGQNLEGFF. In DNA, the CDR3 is TGTGCCAGCAGAAGCGGCCAAAACCTTGAGGGTTTCTTT.

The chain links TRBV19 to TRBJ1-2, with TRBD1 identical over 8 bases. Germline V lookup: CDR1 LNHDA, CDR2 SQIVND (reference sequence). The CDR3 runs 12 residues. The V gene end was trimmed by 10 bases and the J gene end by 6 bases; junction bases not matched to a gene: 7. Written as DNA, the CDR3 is TGTGCCAACCAGGACAGGGCCCATGGCTACACCTTC. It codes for CANQDRAHGYTF.

The chain's CDR3 is CSVGLAANEQFF. DNA for the CDR3: TGCAGCGTTGGGTTAGCGGCTAATGAGCAGTTCTTC. V and J are TRBV29-1 and TRBJ2-1; TRBD2 is a possible D gene (6 bases). The CDR3 is made up of 12 amino acids. V was shortened by 4 bases and J by 7 bases, with 11 bases between the two germline ends. Germline loops: CDR1 SQVTM, CDR2 ANQGSEA.

For the CDR3, the DNA is TGTGCCAGCAGCTGGCGGGGGGGAAATACAGATACGCAGTATTTT. Protein sequence: CASSWRGGNTDTQYF. The V and J genes are TRBV5-4 and TRBJ2-3, with 9 bases that match TRBD2. J was trimmed by 3 bases and V by 3 bases; bases with no gene match: 5. This CDR3 spans 15 amino acids. Germline V CDR1 and CDR2: SGHNT, YYREEE (reference sequence).

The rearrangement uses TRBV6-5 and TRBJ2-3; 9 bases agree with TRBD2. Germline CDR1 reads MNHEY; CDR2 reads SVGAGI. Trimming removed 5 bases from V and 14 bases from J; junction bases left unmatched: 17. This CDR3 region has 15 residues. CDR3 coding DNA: TGTGCCAGCAGTCCTCAAGCGGGGGGAGCCCGTTTCCCGTATTTT. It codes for CASSPQAGGARFPYF.

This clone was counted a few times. CDR3 coding DNA: TGTGCCAGCAGCTCCAGTTTGGTGGAGAGGACAGATACGCAGTATTTT. It yields the protein CASSSSLVERTDTQYF. V and J are TRBV11-2 and TRBJ2-3; no clear D. The germline V gene encodes CDR1 SGHAT and CDR2 FQNNGV. The V end lost 4 bases, the J end lost 3 bases, and 17 bases lay between the germline ends. This CDR3 region has 16 residues.

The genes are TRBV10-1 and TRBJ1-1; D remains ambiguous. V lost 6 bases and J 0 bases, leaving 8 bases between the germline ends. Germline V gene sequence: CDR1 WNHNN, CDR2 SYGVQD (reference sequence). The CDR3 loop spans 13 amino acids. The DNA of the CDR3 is TGCGCCAGCAGAACTGATATGAACACTGAAGCTTTCTTT. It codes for CASRTDMNTEAFF.

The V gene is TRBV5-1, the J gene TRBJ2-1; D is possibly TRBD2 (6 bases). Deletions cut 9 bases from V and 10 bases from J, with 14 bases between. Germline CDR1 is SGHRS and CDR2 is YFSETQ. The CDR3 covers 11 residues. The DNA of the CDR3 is TGCGCCATCGAACGGGGAGGCGAGCAGTTCTTC. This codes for CAIERGGEQFF.

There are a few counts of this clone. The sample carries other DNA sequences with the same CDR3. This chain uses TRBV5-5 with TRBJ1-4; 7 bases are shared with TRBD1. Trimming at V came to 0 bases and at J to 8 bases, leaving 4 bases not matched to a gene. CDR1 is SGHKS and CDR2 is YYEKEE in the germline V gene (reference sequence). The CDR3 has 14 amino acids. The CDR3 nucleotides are TGTGCCAGCAGCTTGGGACAGGGAAACGAAAAACTGTTTTTT. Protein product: CASSLGQGNEKLFF.